What follows are 9 T cell receptor beta chains derived from one specimen sequenced in a study of cytomegalovirus exposure and HLA in healthy donors. The PCR had 60 Vbeta and 13 Jbeta primers. Method: immunoSEQ multiplex PCR; TCRdb's copy keeps in-frame clones and lacks some. The sample data list some 56,000 clones. The material sequenced was PBMCs. These receptors all stem from a woman aged 25 to 39 in good health and CMV-seropositive.

The chain recombines TRBV7-2 with TRBJ2-2, with TRBD2 as a possible D gene (6 bases). The germline V gene encodes CDR1 SGHTA and CDR2 FQGNSA. Trimming removed 3 bases at V and 5 bases at J, with 13 bases between. The CDR3 length is 15 residues. This CDR3 reads CASSLDGRGTGELFF. The CDR3 nucleotides read TGTGCCAGCAGCTTGGACGGGAGAGGAACCGGGGAGCTGTTTTTT.

The rearrangement uses TRBV7-9 and TRBJ1-1, with D possibly being TRBD1 (6 bases). The CDR3 loop spans 13 amino acids. Germline loops: CDR1 SEHNR, CDR2 FQNEAQ (reference sequence). Trimming stripped 3 bases from V and 11 bases from J, with 16 bases between. This CDR3 is CASSLVGGRGAFF. CDR3 sequence (DNA): TGTGCCAGCAGCTTGGTAGGGGGAAGAGGTGCTTTCTTT.

With respect to this clone: The same CDR3 arises from other DNA sequences in this sample as well. V is TRBV9 and J is TRBJ2-1, with D possibly being TRBD1 (6 bases). CDR3 length: 14 residues. The V end lost 4 bases, the J end lost 4 bases, and 12 bases lay between the germline ends. From germline, CDR1 is SGDLS and CDR2 YYNGEE. The CDR3 reads CASSPGTNYNEQFF. DNA for the CDR3: TGTGCCAGCAGCCCCGGGACAAATTACAATGAGCAGTTCTTC.

The chain links TRBV5-1 to TRBJ1-1, with 8 bases matching TRBD1. The CDR3 is 15 amino acids. Losses at the gene ends were 4 bases for V and 1 base for J; bases not matched to a gene: 6. Germline V gives CDR1 SGHRS, CDR2 YFSETQ. CDR3 loop: CASSPRTGPNTEAFF. The CDR3 DNA sequence: TGCGCCAGCAGCCCTCGGACAGGGCCGAACACTGAAGCTTTCTTT. Full variable domain (remainder filled in from reference TRBV5-1 and TRBJ1-1): KAGVTQTPRYLIKTRGQQVTLSCSPISGHRSVSWYQQTPGQGLQFLFEYFSETQRNKGNFPGRFSGRQFSNSRSEMNVSTLELGDSALYLCASSPRTGPNTEAFFGQGTRLTVV.

The V and J genes are TRBV5-1 and TRBJ1-5, with TRBD1 matching over 10 bases. Germline assignment: CDR1 SGHRS and CDR2 YFSETQ. The length of the CDR3 is 17 residues. Trimming at V came to 4 bases and at J to 0 bases, leaving 7 bases not matched to a gene. The CDR3 sequence: CASSPGQGSFSNQPQHF. CDR3 sequence (DNA): TGCGCCAGCAGCCCGGGACAGGGGTCTTTTAGCAATCAGCCCCAGCATTTT.

The chain couples TRBV6-5 to TRBJ2-3; TRBD2 matches 13 bases. The CDR3 loop spans 15 amino acids. CDR1 MNHEY and CDR2 SVGAGI come from the germline V gene. The V and J ends lost 6 bases and 3 bases, in that order; junction bases with no gene match: 3. The CDR3 DNA is TGTGCCAGCAGGTCGGGACTAGCGGGGACAGATACGCAGTATTTT. This gives the protein CASRSGLAGTDTQYF.

V is TRBV5-6 and J is TRBJ2-2; D perhaps matches TRBD1 (7 bases). In germline, CDR1 is SGHDT, CDR2 YYEEEE. This CDR3 comprises 16 residues. Deletions cut 0 bases from V and 4 bases from J, with 13 bases between. CDR3 residues: CASSLDNRGGTGELFF. The CDR3 DNA reads TGTGCCAGCAGCTTGGATAACAGGGGAGGCACCGGGGAGCTGTTTTTT.

This rearrangement joins TRBV2 to TRBJ2-5; tentatively, D is TRBD1 (5 bases). Trimming shortened V by 5 bases and J by 2 bases, and 9 bases separated the two germline ends. The CDR3 loop spans 13 amino acids. Germline CDR1 SNHLY, CDR2 FYNNEI. CDR3 amino acids: CASSWTTQETQYF. The CDR3 DNA reads as TGTGCCAGCAGTTGGACAACTCAAGAGACCCAGTACTTC.

As regards this clone: One end of the junction varies from germline; a read error may be responsible. The chain links TRBV7-9 to TRBJ1-2, with no clear D. Germline V gene lookup returns CDR1 SEHNR and CDR2 FQNEAQ (reference sequence). The CDR3 length is 15 residues. The CDR3 sequence: CASSLAGRVSYGYTF. In DNA form, the CDR3 reads TGTGCCAGCAGCCTAGCTGGGAGGGTCTCCTATGGCTACACCTTC.